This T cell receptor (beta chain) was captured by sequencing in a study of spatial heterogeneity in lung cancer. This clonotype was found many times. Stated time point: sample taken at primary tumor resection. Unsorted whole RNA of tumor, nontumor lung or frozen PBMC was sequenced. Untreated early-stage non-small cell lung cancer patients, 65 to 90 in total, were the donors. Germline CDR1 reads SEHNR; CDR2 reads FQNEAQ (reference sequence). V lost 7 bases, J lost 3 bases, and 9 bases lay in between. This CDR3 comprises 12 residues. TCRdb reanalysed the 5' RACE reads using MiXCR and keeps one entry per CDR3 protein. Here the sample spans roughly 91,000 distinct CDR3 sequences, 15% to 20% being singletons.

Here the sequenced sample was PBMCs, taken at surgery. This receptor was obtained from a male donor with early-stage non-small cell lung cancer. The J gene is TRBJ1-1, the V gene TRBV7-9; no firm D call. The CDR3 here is CASTPSDTEAFF. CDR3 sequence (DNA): TGTGCCAGCACCCCGTCAGACACTGAAGCTTTCTTT.